This entry is about one T cell receptor beta chain. When the RNA was reverse transcribed, random hexamers were used with an input of roughly 0.45 to 1 ug. The method of amplification for TCR beta CDR3 was immunoSEQ multiplex PCR, covering 54 Vbeta and 13 Jbeta. In TCRdb, the immunoSEQ multiplex PCR reads were re-called with MiXCR into one record per CDR3 protein. The table has 250,000 to 300,000 distinct CDR3 sequences, roughly 85% seen once. This sample stems from a study of CD8 T cells in Susac syndrome. The authors sequenced TCR beta from blood CD8+ and CD4+ T cells. FACS was used to enrich TEMRA cells, whereas the CD8+ and CD4+ T cells were obtained by negative isolation. Germline CDR1 and CDR2: LGHNA and YSLEER. The CDR3 is made up of 17 amino acids. With 0 bases removed from V and 4 bases from J, the gap between germline ends came to 18 bases.

The sequenced material came from CD8+ T cells from PBMCs. The rearrangement joins TRBV4-3 to TRBJ1-2; D uncertain. The TCR originated in a human donor with multiple sclerosis. The CDR3 reads CASSQDGSAKGPYGYTF. The CDR3 DNA follows: TGCGCCAGCAGCCAAGATGGATCAGCGAAAGGTCCCTATGGCTACACCTTC.